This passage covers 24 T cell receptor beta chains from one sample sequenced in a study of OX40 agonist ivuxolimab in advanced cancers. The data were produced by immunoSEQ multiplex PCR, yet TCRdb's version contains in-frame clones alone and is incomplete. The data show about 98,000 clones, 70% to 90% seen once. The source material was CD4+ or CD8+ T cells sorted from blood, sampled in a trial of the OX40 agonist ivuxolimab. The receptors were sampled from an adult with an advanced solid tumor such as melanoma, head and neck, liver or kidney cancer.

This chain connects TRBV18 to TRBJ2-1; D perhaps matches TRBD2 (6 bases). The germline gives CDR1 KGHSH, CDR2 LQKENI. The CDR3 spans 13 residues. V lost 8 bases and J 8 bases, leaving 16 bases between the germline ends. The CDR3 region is CASRLGAGHEQFF. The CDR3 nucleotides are TGTGCCAGCCGCCTCGGTGCGGGGCATGAGCAGTTCTTC. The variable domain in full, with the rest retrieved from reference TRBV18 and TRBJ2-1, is NAGVMQNPRHLVRRRGQEARLRCSPMKGHSHVYWYRQLPEEGLKFMVYLQKENIIDESGMPKERFSAEFPKEGPSILRIQQVVRGDSAAYFCASRLGAGHEQFFGPGTRLTVL.

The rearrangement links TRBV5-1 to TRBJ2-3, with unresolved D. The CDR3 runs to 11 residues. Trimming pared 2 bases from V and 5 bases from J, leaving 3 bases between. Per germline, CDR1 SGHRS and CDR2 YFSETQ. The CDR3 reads CASSFRDTQYF. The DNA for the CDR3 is TGCGCCAGCAGCTTTCGAGATACGCAGTATTTT.

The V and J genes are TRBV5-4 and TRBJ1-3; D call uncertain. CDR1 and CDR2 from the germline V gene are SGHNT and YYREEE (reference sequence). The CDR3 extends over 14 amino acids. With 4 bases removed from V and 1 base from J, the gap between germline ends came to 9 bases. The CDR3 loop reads CASSTAVSGNTIYF. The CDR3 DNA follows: TGTGCCAGCAGCACCGCCGTGTCTGGAAACACCATATATTTT.

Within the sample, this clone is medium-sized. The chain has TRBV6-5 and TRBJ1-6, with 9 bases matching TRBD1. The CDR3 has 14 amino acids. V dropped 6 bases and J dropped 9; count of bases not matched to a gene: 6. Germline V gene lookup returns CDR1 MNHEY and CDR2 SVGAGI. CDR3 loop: CASSPGTGISPLHF. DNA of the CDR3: TGTGCCAGCAGCCCCGGGACAGGGATTTCACCCCTCCACTTT.

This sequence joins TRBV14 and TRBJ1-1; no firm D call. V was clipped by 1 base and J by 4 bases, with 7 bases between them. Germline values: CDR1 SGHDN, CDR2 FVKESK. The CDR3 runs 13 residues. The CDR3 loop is CASSQVGPTEAFF. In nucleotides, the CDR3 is TGTGCCAGCAGCCAAGTAGGGCCCACTGAAGCTTTCTTT.

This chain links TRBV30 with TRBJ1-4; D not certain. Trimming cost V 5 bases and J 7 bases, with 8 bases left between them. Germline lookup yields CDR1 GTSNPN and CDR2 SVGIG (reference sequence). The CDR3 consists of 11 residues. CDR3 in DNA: TGTGCCTGGGGGTCGACTGAAAAACTGTTTTTT. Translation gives CAWGSTEKLFF. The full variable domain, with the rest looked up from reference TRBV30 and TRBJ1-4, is SQTIHQWPATLVQPVGSPLSLECTVEGTSNPNLYWYRQAAGRGLQLLFYSVGIGQISSEVPQNLSASRPQDRQFILSSKKLLLSDSGFYLCAWGSTEKLFFGSGTQLSVL.

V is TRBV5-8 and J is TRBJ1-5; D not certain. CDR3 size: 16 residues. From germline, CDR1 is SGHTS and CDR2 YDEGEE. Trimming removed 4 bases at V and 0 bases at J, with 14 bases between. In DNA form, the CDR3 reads TGTGCCAGCAGCGGTCGAGTAGCTTATAGCAATCAGCCCCAGCATTTT. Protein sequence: CASSGRVAYSNQPQHF.

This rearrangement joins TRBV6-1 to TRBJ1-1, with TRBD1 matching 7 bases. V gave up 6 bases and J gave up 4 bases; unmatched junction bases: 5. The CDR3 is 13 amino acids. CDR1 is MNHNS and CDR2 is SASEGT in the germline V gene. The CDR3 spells CASRGDRVTEAFF. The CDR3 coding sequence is TGTGCCAGCAGGGGAGACAGGGTCACTGAAGCTTTCTTT.

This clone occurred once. CDR3 protein: CASSPRQGENTQYF. CDR3 DNA: TGTGCCAGCAGCCCTAGACAGGGGGAGAATACGCAGTATTTT. The chain couples TRBV11-3 to TRBJ2-3, with TRBD1 matching 9 bases. CDR1 and CDR2 (germline): SGHNT, YENEEA. There are 14 residues in the CDR3. The junction had 7 bases not matched to a gene; V was cut back by 5 bases and J by 7 bases.

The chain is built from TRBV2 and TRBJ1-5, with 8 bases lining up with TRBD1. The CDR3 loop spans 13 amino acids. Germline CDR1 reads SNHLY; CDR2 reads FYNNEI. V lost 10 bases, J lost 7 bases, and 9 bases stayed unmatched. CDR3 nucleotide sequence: TGTGCCACCCGGACAGGGAGGGAACAGCCCCAGCATTTT. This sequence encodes CATRTGREQPQHF. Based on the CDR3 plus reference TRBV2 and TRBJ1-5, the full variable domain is EPEVTQTPSHQVTQMGQEVILRCVPISNHLYFYWYRQILGQKVEFLVSFYNNEISEKSEIFDDQFSVERPDGSNFTLKIRSTKLEDSAMYFCATRTGREQPQHFGDGTRLSIL.

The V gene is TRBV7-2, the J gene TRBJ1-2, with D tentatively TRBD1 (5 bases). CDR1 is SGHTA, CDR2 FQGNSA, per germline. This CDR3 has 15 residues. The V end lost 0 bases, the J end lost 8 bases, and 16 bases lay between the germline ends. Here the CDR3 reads CASSLAVGGKRGYTF. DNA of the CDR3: TGTGCCAGCAGCTTAGCGGTGGGGGGAAAACGCGGCTACACCTTC.

In DNA form, the CDR3 reads TGTGCCAGCAACCGAGACAGGGACTTCAATCAGCCCCAGCATTTT. Protein sequence: CASNRDRDFNQPQHF. The rearrangement links TRBV2 to TRBJ1-5, with 7 bases that match TRBD1. Trimming removed 7 bases from V and 3 bases from J; junction bases left unmatched: 9. The CDR3 has 15 residues. The germline V gene has CDR1 SNHLY and CDR2 FYNNEI.

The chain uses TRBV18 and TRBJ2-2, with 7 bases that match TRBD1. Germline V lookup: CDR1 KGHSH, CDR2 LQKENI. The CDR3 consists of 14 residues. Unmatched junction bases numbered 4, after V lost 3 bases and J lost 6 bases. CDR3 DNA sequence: TGTGCCAGCTCACCTGACAGGGTCGCCGGGGAGCTGTTTTTT. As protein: CASSPDRVAGELFF.

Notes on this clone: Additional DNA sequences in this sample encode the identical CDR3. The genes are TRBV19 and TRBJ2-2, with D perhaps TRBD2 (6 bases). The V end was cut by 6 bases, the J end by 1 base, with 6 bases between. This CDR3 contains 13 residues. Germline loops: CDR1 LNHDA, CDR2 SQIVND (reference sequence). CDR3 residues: CASSGGNTGELFF. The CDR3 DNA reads TGTGCCAGTAGCGGGGGGAACACCGGGGAGCTGTTTTTT.

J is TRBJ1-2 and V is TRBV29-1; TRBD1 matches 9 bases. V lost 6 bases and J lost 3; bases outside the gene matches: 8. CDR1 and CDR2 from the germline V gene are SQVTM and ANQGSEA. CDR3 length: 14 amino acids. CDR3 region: CSVWEDRGDYGYTF. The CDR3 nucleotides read TGCAGCGTATGGGAGGACAGGGGAGACTATGGCTACACCTTC.

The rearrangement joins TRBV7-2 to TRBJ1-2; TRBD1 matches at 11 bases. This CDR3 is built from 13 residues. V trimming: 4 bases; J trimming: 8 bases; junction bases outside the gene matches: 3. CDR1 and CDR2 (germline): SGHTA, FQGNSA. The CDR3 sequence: CASSSDRGRGYTF. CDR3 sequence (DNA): TGTGCCAGCAGCTCGGACAGGGGGCGGGGCTACACCTTC.

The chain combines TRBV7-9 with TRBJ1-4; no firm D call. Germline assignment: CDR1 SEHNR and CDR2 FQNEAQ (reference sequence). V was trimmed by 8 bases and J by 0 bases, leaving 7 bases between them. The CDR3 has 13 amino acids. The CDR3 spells CASRPATNEKLFF. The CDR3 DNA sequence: TGTGCCAGCCGACCCGCAACTAATGAAAAACTGTTTTTT.

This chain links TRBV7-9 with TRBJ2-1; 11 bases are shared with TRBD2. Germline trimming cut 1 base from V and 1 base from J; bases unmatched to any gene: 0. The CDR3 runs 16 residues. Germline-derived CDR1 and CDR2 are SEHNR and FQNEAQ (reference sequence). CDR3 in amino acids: CASSLGLAGSYNEQFF. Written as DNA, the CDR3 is TGTGCCAGCAGCTTAGGACTAGCGGGGTCCTACAATGAGCAGTTCTTC.

The CDR3 bases are TGTGCCAGCAGTTACTCGACCGTCGACCCCTACGAGCAGTACTTC. It is translated as CASSYSTVDPYEQYF. The J gene is TRBJ2-7, the V gene TRBV6-5; D is unclear. From germline, CDR1 is MNHEY and CDR2 SVGAGI. This CDR3 has 15 amino acids. V lost 0 bases, J lost 2 bases, and 11 bases lay in between.

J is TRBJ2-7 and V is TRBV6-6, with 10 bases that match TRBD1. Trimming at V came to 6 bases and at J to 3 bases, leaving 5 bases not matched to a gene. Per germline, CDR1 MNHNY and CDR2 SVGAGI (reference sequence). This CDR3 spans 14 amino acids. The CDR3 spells CASRPGQGVYEQYV. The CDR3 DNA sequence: TGTGCCAGCAGGCCCGGACAGGGGGTCTACGAGCAGTACGTC.

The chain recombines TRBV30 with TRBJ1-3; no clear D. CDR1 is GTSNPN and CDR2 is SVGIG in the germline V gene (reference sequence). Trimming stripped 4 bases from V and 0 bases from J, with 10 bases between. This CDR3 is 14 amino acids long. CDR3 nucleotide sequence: TGTGCCTGGACCCCTTCCTCCTCTGGAAACACCATATATTTT. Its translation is CAWTPSSSGNTIYF.

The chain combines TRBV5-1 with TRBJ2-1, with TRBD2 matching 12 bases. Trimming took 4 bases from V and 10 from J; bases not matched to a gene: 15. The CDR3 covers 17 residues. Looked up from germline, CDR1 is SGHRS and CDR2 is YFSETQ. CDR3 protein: CASSVGWTSGTEDEQFF. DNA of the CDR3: TGCGCCAGCAGCGTGGGATGGACTAGCGGGACGGAGGACGAGCAGTTCTTC.

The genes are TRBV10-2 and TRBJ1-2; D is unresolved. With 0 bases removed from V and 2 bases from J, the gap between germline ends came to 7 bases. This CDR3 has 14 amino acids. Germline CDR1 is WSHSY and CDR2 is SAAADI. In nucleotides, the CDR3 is TGCGCCAGCAGTGAGTCGACACTGAACTATGGCTACACCTTC. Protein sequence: CASSESTLNYGYTF.

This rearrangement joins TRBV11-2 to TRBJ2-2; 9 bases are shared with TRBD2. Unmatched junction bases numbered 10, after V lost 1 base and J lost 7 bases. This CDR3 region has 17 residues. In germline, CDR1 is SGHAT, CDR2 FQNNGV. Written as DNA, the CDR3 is TGTGCCAGCAGCTTAGGATTAAGACTAGCGGAACGCGGGGAGCTGTTTTTT. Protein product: CASSLGLRLAERGELFF. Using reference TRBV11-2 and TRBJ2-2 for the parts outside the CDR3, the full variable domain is EAGVAQSPRYKIIEKRQSVAFWCNPISGHATLYWYQQILGQGPKLLIQFQNNGVVDDSQLPKDRFSAERLKGVDSTLKIQPAKLEDSAVYLCASSLGLRLAERGELFFGEGSRLTVL.